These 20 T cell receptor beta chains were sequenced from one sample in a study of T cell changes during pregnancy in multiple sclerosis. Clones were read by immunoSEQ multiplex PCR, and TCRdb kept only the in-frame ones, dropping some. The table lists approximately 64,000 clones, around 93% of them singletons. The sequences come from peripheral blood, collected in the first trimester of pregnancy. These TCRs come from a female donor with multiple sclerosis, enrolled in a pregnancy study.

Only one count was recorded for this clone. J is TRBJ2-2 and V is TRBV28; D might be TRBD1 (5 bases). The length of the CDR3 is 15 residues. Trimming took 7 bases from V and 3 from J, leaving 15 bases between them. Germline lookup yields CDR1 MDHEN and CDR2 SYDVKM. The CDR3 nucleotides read TGTGCCAGCAAGTCAAAAAGGGGCTACACCGGGGAGCTGTTTTTT. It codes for CASKSKRGYTGELFF. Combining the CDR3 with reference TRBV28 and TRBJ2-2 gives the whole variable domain DVKVTQSSRYLVKRTGEKVFLECVQDMDHENMFWYRQDPGLGLRLIYFSYDVKMKEKGDIPEGYSVSREKKERFSLILESASTNQTSMYLCASKSKRGYTGELFFGEGSRLTVL.

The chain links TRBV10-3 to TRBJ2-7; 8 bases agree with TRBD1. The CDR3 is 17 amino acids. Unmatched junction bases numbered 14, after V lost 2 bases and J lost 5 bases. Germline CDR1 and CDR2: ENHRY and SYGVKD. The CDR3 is CAISERTGRQGAHEQYF. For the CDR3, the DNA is TGTGCCATCAGTGAGAGGACAGGGAGGCAAGGGGCACACGAGCAGTACTTC.

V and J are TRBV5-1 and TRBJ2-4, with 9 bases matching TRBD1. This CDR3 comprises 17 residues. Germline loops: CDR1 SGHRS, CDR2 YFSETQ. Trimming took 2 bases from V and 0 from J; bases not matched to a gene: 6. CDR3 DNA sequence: TGCGCCAGCAGCTTAGGACAGGGGACCTTAGCCAAAAACATTCAGTACTTC. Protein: CASSLGQGTLAKNIQYF. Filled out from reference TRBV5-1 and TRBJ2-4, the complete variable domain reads KAGVTQTPRYLIKTRGQQVTLSCSPISGHRSVSWYQQTPGQGLQFLFEYFSETQRNKGNFPGRFSGRQFSNSRSEMNVSTLELGDSALYLCASSLGQGTLAKNIQYFGAGTRLSVL.

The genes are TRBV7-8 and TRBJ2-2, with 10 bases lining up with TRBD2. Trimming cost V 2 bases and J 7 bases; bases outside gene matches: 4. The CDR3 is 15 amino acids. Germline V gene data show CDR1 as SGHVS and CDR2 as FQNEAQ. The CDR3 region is CASSLLAGEIGELFF. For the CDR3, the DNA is TGTGCCAGCAGCTTACTAGCGGGAGAGATCGGGGAGCTGTTTTTT.

CDR3 amino acids: CASSVDVGGLNTEAFF. The DNA for the CDR3 is TGTGCCAGCAGCGTAGACGTCGGGGGACTCAACACTGAAGCTTTCTTT. V gene TRBV9 combines with J gene TRBJ1-1; D perhaps matches TRBD1 (5 bases). Trimming took 0 bases from V and 2 from J, leaving 14 bases between them. Looked up from germline, CDR1 is SGDLS and CDR2 is YYNGEE. The CDR3 extends over 16 amino acids.

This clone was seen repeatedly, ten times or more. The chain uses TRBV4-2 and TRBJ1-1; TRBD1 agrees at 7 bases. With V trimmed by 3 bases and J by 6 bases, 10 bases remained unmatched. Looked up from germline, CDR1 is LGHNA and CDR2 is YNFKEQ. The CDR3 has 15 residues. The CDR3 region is CASSQSARGYAEAFF. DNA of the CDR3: TGTGCCAGCAGCCAGAGCGCCAGGGGGTACGCTGAAGCTTTCTTT.

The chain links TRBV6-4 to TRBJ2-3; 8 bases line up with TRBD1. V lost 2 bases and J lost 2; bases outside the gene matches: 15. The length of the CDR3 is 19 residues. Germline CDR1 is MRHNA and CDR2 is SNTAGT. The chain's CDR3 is CASSDPDPPTGANTDTQYF. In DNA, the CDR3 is TGTGCCAGCAGTGACCCCGACCCCCCGACAGGGGCAAACACAGATACGCAGTATTTT.

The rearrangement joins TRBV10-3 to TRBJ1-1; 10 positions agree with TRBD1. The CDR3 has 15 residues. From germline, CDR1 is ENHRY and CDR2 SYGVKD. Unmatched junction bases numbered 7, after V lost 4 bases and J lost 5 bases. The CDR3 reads CAISAPDRGRTEAFF. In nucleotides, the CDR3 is TGTGCCATCAGTGCCCCGGACAGGGGGAGGACTGAAGCTTTCTTT.

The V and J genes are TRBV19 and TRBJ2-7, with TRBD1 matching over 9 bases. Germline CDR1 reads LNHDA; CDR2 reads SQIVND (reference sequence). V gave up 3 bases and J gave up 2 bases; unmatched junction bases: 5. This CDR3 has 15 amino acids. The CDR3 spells CASSIFGQGPYEQYF. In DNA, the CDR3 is TGTGCCAGTAGTATTTTTGGACAGGGGCCCTACGAGCAGTACTTC.

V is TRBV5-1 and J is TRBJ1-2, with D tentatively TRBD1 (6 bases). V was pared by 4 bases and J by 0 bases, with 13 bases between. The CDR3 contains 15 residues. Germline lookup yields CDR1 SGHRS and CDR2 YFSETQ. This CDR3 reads CASSPAGVANYGYTF. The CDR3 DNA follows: TGCGCCAGCAGCCCGGCAGGGGTTGCTAACTATGGCTACACCTTC. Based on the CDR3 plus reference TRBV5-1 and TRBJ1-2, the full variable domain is KAGVTQTPRYLIKTRGQQVTLSCSPISGHRSVSWYQQTPGQGLQFLFEYFSETQRNKGNFPGRFSGRQFSNSRSEMNVSTLELGDSALYLCASSPAGVANYGYTFGSGTRLTVV.

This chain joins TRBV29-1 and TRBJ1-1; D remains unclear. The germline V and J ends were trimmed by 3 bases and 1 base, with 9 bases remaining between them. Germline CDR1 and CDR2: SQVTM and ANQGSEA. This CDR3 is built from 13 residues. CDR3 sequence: CSVDDTSNTEAFF. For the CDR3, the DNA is TGCAGCGTTGACGACACTTCGAACACTGAAGCTTTCTTT.

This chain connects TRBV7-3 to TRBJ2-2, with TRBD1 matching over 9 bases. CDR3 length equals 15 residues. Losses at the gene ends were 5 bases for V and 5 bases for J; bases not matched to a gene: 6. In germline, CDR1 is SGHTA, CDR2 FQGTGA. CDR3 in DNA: TGTGCCAGCAGCCCACAGGGGGCGCGGACCGGGGAGCTGTTTTTT. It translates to CASSPQGARTGELFF.

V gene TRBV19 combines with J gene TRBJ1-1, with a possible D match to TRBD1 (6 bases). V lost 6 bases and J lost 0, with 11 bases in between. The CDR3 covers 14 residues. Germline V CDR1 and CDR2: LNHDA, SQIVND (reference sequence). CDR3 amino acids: CASRYRAMNTEAFF. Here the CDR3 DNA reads TGTGCCAGTAGATACAGGGCGATGAACACTGAAGCTTTCTTT.

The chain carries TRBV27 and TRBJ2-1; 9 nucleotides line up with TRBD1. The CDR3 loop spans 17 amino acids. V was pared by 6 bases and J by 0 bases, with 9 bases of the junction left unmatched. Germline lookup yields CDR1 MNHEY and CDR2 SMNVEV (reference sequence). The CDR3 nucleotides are TGTGCCAGCAGATCGGACAGGGGCCTAAGCTCCTACAATGAGCAGTTCTTC. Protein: CASRSDRGLSSYNEQFF.

The CDR3 spells CASSPPGLAGVGTDTQYF. The CDR3 bases are TGTGCCAGCTCACCACCGGGACTAGCGGGAGTAGGGACAGATACGCAGTATTTT. The chain has TRBV18 and TRBJ2-3; 14 nucleotides agree with TRBD2. Germline lookup yields CDR1 KGHSH and CDR2 LQKENI. This CDR3 is built from 18 residues. The trim removed 0 bases at V and 3 bases at J, leaving 5 bases unmatched.

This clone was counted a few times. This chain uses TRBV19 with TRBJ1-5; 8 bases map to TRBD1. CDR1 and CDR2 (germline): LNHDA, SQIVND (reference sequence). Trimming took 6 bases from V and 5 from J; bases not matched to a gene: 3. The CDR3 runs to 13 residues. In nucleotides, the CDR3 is TGTGCCAGTAGAGAGACAGGGGATCAGCCCCAGCATTTT. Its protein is CASRETGDQPQHF.

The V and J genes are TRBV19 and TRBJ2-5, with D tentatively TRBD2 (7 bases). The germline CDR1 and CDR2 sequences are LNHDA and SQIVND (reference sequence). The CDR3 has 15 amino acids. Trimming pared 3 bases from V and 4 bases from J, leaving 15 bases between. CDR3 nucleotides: TGTGCCAGTAGTATTCTCGGGGGGCTGGGAGAGACCCAGTACTTC. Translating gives CASSILGGLGETQYF.

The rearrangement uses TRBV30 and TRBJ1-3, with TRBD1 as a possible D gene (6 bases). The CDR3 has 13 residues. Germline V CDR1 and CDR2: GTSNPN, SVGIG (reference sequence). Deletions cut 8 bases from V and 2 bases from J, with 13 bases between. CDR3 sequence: CAQLRGAGNTIYF. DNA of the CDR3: TGTGCCCAGCTCAGGGGAGCTGGAAACACCATATATTTT.

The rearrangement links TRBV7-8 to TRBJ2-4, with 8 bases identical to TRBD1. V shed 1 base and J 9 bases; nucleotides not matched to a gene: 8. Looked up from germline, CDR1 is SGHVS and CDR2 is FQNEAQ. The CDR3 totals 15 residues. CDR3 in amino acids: CASSLGSQQGGIQYF. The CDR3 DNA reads TGTGCCAGCAGCTTAGGGTCCCAACAGGGGGGCATTCAGTACTTC.

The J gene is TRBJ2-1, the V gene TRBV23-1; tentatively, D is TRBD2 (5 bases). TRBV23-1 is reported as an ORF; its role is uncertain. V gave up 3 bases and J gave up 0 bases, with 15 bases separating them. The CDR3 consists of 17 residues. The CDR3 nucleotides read TGCGCCAGCAGTCAGAATTGGAGAGGGAACTCCTACAATGAGCAGTTCTTC. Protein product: CASSQNWRGNSYNEQFF.